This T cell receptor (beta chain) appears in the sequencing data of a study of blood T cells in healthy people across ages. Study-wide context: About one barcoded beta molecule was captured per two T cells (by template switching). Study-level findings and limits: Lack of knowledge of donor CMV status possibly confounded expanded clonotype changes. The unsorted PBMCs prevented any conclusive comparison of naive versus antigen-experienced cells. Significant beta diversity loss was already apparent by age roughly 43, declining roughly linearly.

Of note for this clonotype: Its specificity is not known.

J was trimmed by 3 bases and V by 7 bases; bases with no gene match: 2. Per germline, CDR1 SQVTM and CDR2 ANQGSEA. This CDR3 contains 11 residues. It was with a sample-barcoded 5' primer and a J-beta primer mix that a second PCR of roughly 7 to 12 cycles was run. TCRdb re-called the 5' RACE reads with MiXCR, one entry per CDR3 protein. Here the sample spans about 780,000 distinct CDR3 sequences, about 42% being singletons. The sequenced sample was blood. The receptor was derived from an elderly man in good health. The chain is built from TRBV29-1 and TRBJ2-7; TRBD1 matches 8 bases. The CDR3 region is CSGGTGYEQYF. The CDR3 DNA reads TGCAGCGGTGGGACAGGCTACGAGCAGTACTTC.